The rows below give T cell receptor beta chains drawn from one sample of a study of blood T cell repertoires in COVID-19. Sequencing used immunoSEQ multiplex PCR; TCRdb keeps in-frame clones, though not all of them. The repertoire consists of around 160,000 clones, with approximately 80% occurring once and the leading ten covering roughly 2.9%. Material for sequencing was peripheral blood. Receptors originate from a woman in her forties with active or convalescent COVID-19. CDR3s include the opening cysteine and the closing phenylalanine or tryptophan. A D gene is named only where the DNA matches it firmly. Clone size is stated in some rows and not others, as once, few, many or a class when expanded.

CDR3nt: TGTGCCAGCAGTTTATCGAAAGGGGGCGCGGGGGAGACCCAGTACTTC
CDR3aa: CASSLSKGGAGETQYF
v_gene: TRBV27
j_gene: TRBJ2-5
d_gene: -
abundance: -

CDR3nt: TGTGCCAGTAGTATCCAGGGGGTCCCCTACGAGCAGTACTTC
CDR3aa: CASSIQGVPYEQYF
v_gene: TRBV19
j_gene: TRBJ2-7
d_gene: TRBD1
abundance: once

CDR3nt: TGTGCCATCAGGGGCACAGGGAAGGAGACCCAGTACTTC
CDR3aa: CAIRGTGKETQYF
v_gene: TRBV28
j_gene: TRBJ2-5
d_gene: -
abundance: -

CDR3nt: TGTGCCAGCAGCTTAGATCAGGGAAGAACAGATACGCAGTATTTT
CDR3aa: CASSLDQGRTDTQYF
v_gene: TRBV11-2
j_gene: TRBJ2-3
d_gene: -
abundance: -

CDR3nt: TGTGCCAGCAGCCAAGCCGCGGGATGGGAGCAGTACTTC
CDR3aa: CASSQAAGWEQYF
v_gene: TRBV3-1/TRBV3-2
j_gene: TRBJ2-7
d_gene: -
abundance: -

CDR3nt: TGTGCCTGGAGTGCGGACAGGGCTGCTTCCTACGAGCAGTACTTC
CDR3aa: CAWSADRAASYEQYF
v_gene: TRBV30
j_gene: TRBJ2-7
d_gene: TRBD1
abundance: -

CDR3nt: TGTGCCAGCAGTGTTGCGGGGGGGATTAGCAATCAGCCCCAGCATTTT
CDR3aa: CASSVAGGISNQPQHF
v_gene: TRBV2
j_gene: TRBJ1-5
d_gene: -
abundance: once

CDR3nt: TGTGCCAGCAGTTCTGGAGCGGGAGGATCCTACGAGCAGTACTTC
CDR3aa: CASSSGAGGSYEQYF
v_gene: TRBV6-5
j_gene: TRBJ2-7
d_gene: TRBD2
abundance: once

CDR3nt: TGTGCCAGCAGCTTGGAAAGGGGGCTGGGCTACACCTTC
CDR3aa: CASSLERGLGYTF
v_gene: TRBV11-2
j_gene: TRBJ1-2
d_gene: TRBD1
abundance: -

CDR3nt: TGTGCCAGCAGTCCGGACAGGGGGTTTAATTCACCCCTCCACTTT
CDR3aa: CASSPDRGFNSPLHF
v_gene: TRBV2
j_gene: TRBJ1-6
d_gene: TRBD1
abundance: few

CDR3nt: TGTGCCACCACCGACAGGGGGGACTACAATGAGCAGTTCTTC
CDR3aa: CATTDRGDYNEQFF
v_gene: TRBV24-1
j_gene: TRBJ2-1
d_gene: TRBD1
abundance: once

CDR3nt: TGTGCCAGCTCACCAATGGACAGGGGTCAGCCCCAGCATTTT
CDR3aa: CASSPMDRGQPQHF
v_gene: TRBV18
j_gene: TRBJ1-5
d_gene: TRBD1
abundance: few

CDR3nt: TGTGCCAGCAGCTTTCGTCTTAGGGGCCCAACGAGCTCCTACGAGCAGTACTTC
CDR3aa: CASSFRLRGPTSSYEQYF
v_gene: TRBV7-6
j_gene: TRBJ2-7
d_gene: -
abundance: -

CDR3nt: TGTGCCAGCAGCCAAGGGGGACAGGGGACCTCACCCCTCCACTTT
CDR3aa: CASSQGGQGTSPLHF
v_gene: TRBV3-1/TRBV3-2
j_gene: TRBJ1-6
d_gene: TRBD1
abundance: -

CDR3nt: TGTGCCAGCAGTTTACCGGGAGGGCCCAACACCGGGGAGCTGTTTTTT
CDR3aa: CASSLPGGPNTGELFF
v_gene: TRBV28
j_gene: TRBJ2-2
d_gene: TRBD2
abundance: -

CDR3nt: TGTGCCAGCAGCGTAGGAGGGAGGAGGCAGAATGAAAAACTGTTTTTT
CDR3aa: CASSVGGRRQNEKLFF
v_gene: TRBV9
j_gene: TRBJ1-4
d_gene: -
abundance: -

CDR3nt: TGTGCCAGTAGCCTCCGACAGGGTGGACATGGCTACACCTTC
CDR3aa: CASSLRQGGHGYTF
v_gene: TRBV19
j_gene: TRBJ1-2
d_gene: TRBD1
abundance: -

CDR3nt: TGTGCCAGCAGTCTTATACCGGGAACTGAAGCTTTCTTT
CDR3aa: CASSLIPGTEAFF
v_gene: TRBV7-8
j_gene: TRBJ1-1
d_gene: -
abundance: -

CDR3nt: TGTGCCACGGGAAGGACAGGGTTAGACTCCTACGAGCAGTACTTC
CDR3aa: CATGRTGLDSYEQYF
v_gene: TRBV10-3
j_gene: TRBJ2-7
d_gene: TRBD1
abundance: -

CDR3nt: TGTGCCAGCAGTGGCCCCGGGGCCGGGGAGCTGTTTTTT
CDR3aa: CASSGPGAGELFF
v_gene: TRBV28
j_gene: TRBJ2-2
d_gene: -
abundance: -

CDR3nt: TGTGCCAGTCGAAGATCGACACTTTCCTACAATGAGCAGTTCTTC
CDR3aa: CASRRSTLSYNEQFF
v_gene: TRBV2
j_gene: TRBJ2-1
d_gene: -
abundance: -

CDR3nt: TGTGCCAGTAGTATCTGGGGGGGGCAGGCGTCCACTGAAGCTTTCTTT
CDR3aa: CASSIWGGQASTEAFF
v_gene: TRBV19
j_gene: TRBJ1-1
d_gene: -
abundance: once

CDR3nt: TGTGCCTGCCCGAGGATCACAACAGGGGATTGGACTGAAGCTTTCTTT
CDR3aa: CACPRITTGDWTEAFF
v_gene: TRBV30
j_gene: TRBJ1-1
d_gene: TRBD1
abundance: -

CDR3nt: TGTGCCAGTAGTATTAGCTGGGAGCCCGGGGAGCTGTTTTTT
CDR3aa: CASSISWEPGELFF
v_gene: TRBV19
j_gene: TRBJ2-2
d_gene: -
abundance: -

CDR3nt: TGTGCCAGCAGCTTGGCGGACAGGGGAAATCAGCCCCAGCATTTT
CDR3aa: CASSLADRGNQPQHF
v_gene: TRBV7-2
j_gene: TRBJ1-5
d_gene: TRBD1
abundance: -

CDR3nt: TGTGCCAGCAGCTTTAATCTACTGATACATGAGCAGTTCTTC
CDR3aa: CASSFNLLIHEQFF
v_gene: TRBV5-6
j_gene: TRBJ2-1
d_gene: -
abundance: -

CDR3nt: TGTGCCAGCAGCACGGGACAGGGATTGAACTATGGCTACACCTTC
CDR3aa: CASSTGQGLNYGYTF
v_gene: TRBV2
j_gene: TRBJ1-2
d_gene: TRBD1
abundance: -

CDR3nt: TGTGCCAGCAGTTTATTATTCGACCAGGGTGCCGGTCAGCCCCAGCATTTT
CDR3aa: CASSLLFDQGAGQPQHF
v_gene: TRBV27
j_gene: TRBJ1-5
d_gene: -
abundance: -